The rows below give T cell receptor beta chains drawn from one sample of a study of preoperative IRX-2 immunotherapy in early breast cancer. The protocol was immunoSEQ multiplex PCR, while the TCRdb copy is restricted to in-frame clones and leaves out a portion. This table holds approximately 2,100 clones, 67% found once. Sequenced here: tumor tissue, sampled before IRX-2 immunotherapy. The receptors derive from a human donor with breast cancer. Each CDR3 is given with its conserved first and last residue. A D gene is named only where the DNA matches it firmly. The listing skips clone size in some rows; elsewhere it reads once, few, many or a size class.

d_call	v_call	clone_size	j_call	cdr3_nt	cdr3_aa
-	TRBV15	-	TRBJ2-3	TGTGCCACCAGCAGGGATTCAGACACAGATACGCAGTATTTT	CATSRDSDTDTQYF
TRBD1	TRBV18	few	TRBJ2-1	TGTGCCAGCTCACAAAAGTCGCCGGGACAGGGGGCTAACAATGAGCAGTTCTTC	CASSQKSPGQGANNEQFF
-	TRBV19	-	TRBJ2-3	TGTGCCAGTAGTGAGCGAACTACCCCAGATACGCAGTATTTT	CASSERTTPDTQYF
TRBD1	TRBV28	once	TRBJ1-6	TGTGCCAGCACCAGGGGGGATCCTAATTCACCCCTCCACTTT	CASTRGDPNSPLHF
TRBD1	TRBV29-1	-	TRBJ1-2	TGCAGCGGGGTGGGGACAGGGGGCTCCTATGGCTACACCTTC	CSGVGTGGSYGYTF
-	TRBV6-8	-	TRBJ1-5	TGTGCCAGCTCTACAACAGGGTTTGGCAATCAGCCCCAGCATTTT	CASSTTGFGNQPQHF
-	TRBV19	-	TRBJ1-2	TGTGCCAGTAGTATAGAAAGGCGGAGATATGGCTACACCTTC	CASSIERRRYGYTF
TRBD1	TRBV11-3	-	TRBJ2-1	TGTGCCAGCAGCTTAACGACGGGACAGAAGAATGAGCAGTTCTTC	CASSLTTGQKNEQFF
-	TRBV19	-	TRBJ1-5	TGTGCCAGTAGTTGGTCCTCTTATAGCAATCAGCCCCAGCATTTT	CASSWSSYSNQPQHF
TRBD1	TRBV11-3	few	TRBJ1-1	TGTGCCAGCAGCTTGGGCCGGGACAGGGGGATCATGAACACTGAAGCTTTCTTT	CASSLGRDRGIMNTEAFF
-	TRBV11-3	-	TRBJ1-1	TGTGCCAGCAGCTCCCCGAGAGGGGACACTGAAGCTTTCTTT	CASSSPRGDTEAFF
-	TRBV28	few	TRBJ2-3	TGTGCCAGCAGTTTAGGGGGCCCAGATACGCAGTATTTT	CASSLGGPDTQYF
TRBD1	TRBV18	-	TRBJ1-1	TGTGCCAGCTCACCACAGGGGGCGGAGAACACTGAAGCTTTCTTT	CASSPQGAENTEAFF
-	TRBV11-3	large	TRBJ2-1	TGTGCCAGCAGCCCACTGAGGGGGGGGAACCACAATGAGCAGTTCTTC	CASSPLRGGNHNEQFF
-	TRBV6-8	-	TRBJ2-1	TGTGCCAGCAGTTACCTCGACTGGCATGAGCAGTTCTTC	CASSYLDWHEQFF
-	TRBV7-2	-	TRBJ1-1	TGTGCCAGCAGCCGAATCGATGGTAGGGAAGCTTTCTTT	CASSRIDGREAFF
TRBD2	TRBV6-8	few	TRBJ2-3	TGTGCCAGCACTTCGGGGGGGCGTGTTTCAAATACGCAGTATTTT	CASTSGGRVSNTQYF
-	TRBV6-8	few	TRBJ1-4	TGTGCCAGCAGTACGGGAGGGTCCATTGAAAAACTGTTTTTT	CASSTGGSIEKLFF
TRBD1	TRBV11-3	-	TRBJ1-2	TGTGCCAGCAGCGCGGGGACAGGGACCTATGGCTACACCTTC	CASSAGTGTYGYTF
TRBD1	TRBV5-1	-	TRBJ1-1	TGCGCCAGCAGCCCAAATAGCCCGCCGGGACAGTACACTGAAGCTTTCTTT	CASSPNSPPGQYTEAFF
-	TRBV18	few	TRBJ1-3	TGTGCCAGCTCACCACCCGGAAACACCATATATTTT	CASSPPGNTIYF
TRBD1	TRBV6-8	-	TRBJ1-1	TGTGCCAGCACCCACCGCCCCCCAGGCGCAGGGGGCGCGAACACTGAAGCTTTCTTT	CASTHRPPGAGGANTEAFF